Each of the 16 T cell receptor beta chains below was sequenced from the same sample in a study of blood T cell repertoires in COVID-19. TCRdb's table, derived via immunoSEQ multiplex PCR, lists solely in-frame clones and lacks some. The sample comprises tens of thousands of clones, roughly 90% of which are singletons, and about 39% rests with the top ten. The sequencing input was peripheral blood. These receptors were collected from a man between 60 and 75 years old with active or convalescent COVID-19.

This clone has only a few counts. The V call is TRBV4-1, the J call TRBJ2-4; 9 bases map to TRBD1. CDR1 and CDR2 from the germline V gene are MGHRA and YSYEKL. V lost 2 bases, J lost 3 bases, and 11 bases stayed unmatched. This CDR3 region has 18 residues. The CDR3 DNA is TGCGCCAGCAGCCAAATAATTCCGAGACAGGGGGACAAAAACATTCAGTACTTC. As protein: CASSQIIPRQGDKNIQYF.

The chain uses TRBV19 and TRBJ2-1; 8 positions agree with TRBD2. This CDR3 has 16 amino acids. V shed 4 bases and J 2 bases; nucleotides not matched to a gene: 7. Germline V CDR1 and CDR2: LNHDA, SQIVND (reference sequence). The CDR3 bases are TGTGCCAGTAGTAGTAGGGGCGGGAGGCCCTACAATGAGCAGTTCTTC. This encodes CASSSRGGRPYNEQFF.

The J gene is TRBJ2-2, the V gene TRBV5-1; 9 bases are shared with TRBD2. Per the germline V gene, CDR1 is SGHRS and CDR2 is YFSETQ. The CDR3 extends over 15 amino acids. V lost 4 bases to trimming and J lost 8 bases; unmatched junction nucleotides: 9. The CDR3, as DNA: TGCGCCAGCAGCGCTTTGGTGACTAGCGGAGGGGAGCTGTTTTTT. It codes for CASSALVTSGGELFF.

This clone was detected a few times. The J gene is TRBJ1-2, the V gene TRBV7-9; D is unresolved. Germline assignment: CDR1 SEHNR and CDR2 FQNEAQ (reference sequence). Trimming took 2 bases from V and 6 from J, leaving 10 bases between them. The CDR3 runs to 13 residues. CDR3 DNA: TGTGCCAGCAGCTTACGGGTATGGGATGGCTACACCTTC. Protein product: CASSLRVWDGYTF.

V usage is TRBV6-5 and J usage is TRBJ1-2; a weak D match, TRBD1 (5 bases). The CDR3 has 13 residues. Looked up from germline, CDR1 is MNHEY and CDR2 is SVGAGI. V lost 2 bases, J lost 5 bases, and 9 bases lay in between. The CDR3 is CASSYLRGYGYTF. The CDR3 nucleotides read TGTGCCAGCAGTTACCTCCGGGGGTATGGCTACACCTTC.

DNA for the CDR3: TGTGCCAGCAGTTACTCGTATCGCTCCTACAATGAGCAGTTCTTC. Protein product: CASSYSYRSYNEQFF. The chain has TRBV6-5 and TRBJ2-1, with D hard to call. Trimming removed 0 bases at V and 0 bases at J, with 6 bases between. CDR1 is MNHEY and CDR2 is SVGAGI in the germline V gene. This CDR3 has 15 amino acids.

This clone was seen more than once but under ten times. This sample also contains other DNA sequences that code for the same CDR3. The chain has TRBV19 and TRBJ2-7; D unresolved. This CDR3 region has 11 residues. Per the germline V gene, CDR1 is LNHDA and CDR2 is SQIVND (reference sequence). Trimming took off 5 bases at V and 4 bases at J, with 6 bases between the two ends. CDR3 DNA: TGTGCCAGTAGTTCGCGTTACGAGCAGTACTTC. It specifies CASSSRYEQYF.

This chain joins TRBV14 and TRBJ2-2; a possible D gene is TRBD1 (6 bases). The germline V and J ends were trimmed by 4 bases and 3 bases, with 15 bases remaining between them. This CDR3 contains 16 residues. Germline assignment: CDR1 SGHDN and CDR2 FVKESK. The CDR3 spells CASSLRWGLDTGELFF. In nucleotides, the CDR3 is TGTGCCAGCAGCCTACGATGGGGGCTAGACACCGGGGAGCTGTTTTTT.

In its sample, this clone was seen once. The CDR3: CASSEGTGDEKLFF. DNA for the CDR3: TGTGCCAGCAGTGAAGGGACAGGGGATGAAAAACTGTTTTTT. This rearrangement joins TRBV7-9 to TRBJ1-4; 10 bases are a match to TRBD1. Germline V gene data show CDR1 as SEHNR and CDR2 as FQNEAQ (reference sequence). J lost 6 bases, V lost 6 bases, and 4 bases had no gene match. The CDR3 is 14 amino acids.

V gene TRBV27 combines with J gene TRBJ2-7, with a possible D match to TRBD1 (6 bases). The CDR3 is 14 residues long. The germline gives CDR1 MNHEY, CDR2 SMNVEV (reference sequence). The germline V and J ends were trimmed by 2 bases and 2 bases, with 10 bases remaining between them. CDR3 protein: CASSLRQGTYEQYF. CDR3 bases: TGTGCCAGCAGTTTACGGCAGGGGACCTACGAGCAGTACTTC.

The J gene is TRBJ1-1, the V gene TRBV6-5; D uncertain. V lost 2 bases and J lost 2, with 6 bases in between. This CDR3 spans 13 amino acids. Germline V CDR1 and CDR2: MNHEY, SVGAGI. The CDR3 sequence: CASSYRGNTEAFF. As DNA, the CDR3 is TGTGCCAGCAGTTACCGGGGAAACACTGAAGCTTTCTTT.

The J gene is TRBJ2-7, the V gene TRBV21-1; the D call of TRBD1 is as the table states it, not checked on the DNA. TRBV21-1 is given as a pseudogene. The CDR3 totals 13 residues. In DNA, the CDR3 is TGTGCCAGCATTGTTACAGGGTCCTACGAGCAGTACTTC. Amino acids: CASIVTGSYEQYF.

The V and J genes are TRBV24-1 and TRBJ2-1, with D hard to call. CDR1 KGHDR and CDR2 SFDVKD come from the germline V gene. The CDR3 is made up of 13 amino acids. The germline V and J ends were trimmed by 0 bases and 7 bases, with 6 bases remaining between them. The CDR3 region has the DNA TGTGCCACCAGTGATTTGGTTCTTAATGAGCAGTTCTTC. Residues: CATSDLVLNEQFF.

This clone was seen a handful of times. J is TRBJ2-7 and V is TRBV10-1; a weak D match, TRBD1 (5 bases). This CDR3 spans 14 amino acids. CDR1 is WNHNN and CDR2 is SYGVQD in the germline V gene (reference sequence). The V end was cut by 1 base, the J end by 1 base, with 8 bases between. The CDR3 is CASSEYRGSYEQYF. DNA of the CDR3: TGCGCCAGCAGTGAGTATAGGGGATCCTACGAGCAGTACTTC.

This clone was recorded only once. The J gene is TRBJ2-1, the V gene TRBV18; 10 bases match TRBD2. The length of the CDR3 is 18 residues. V was pared by 0 bases and J by 3 bases, with 8 bases of the junction left unmatched. Germline-derived CDR1 and CDR2 are KGHSH and LQKENI. This CDR3 is CASSPPIGIAGGYNEQFF. DNA for the CDR3: TGTGCCAGCTCACCACCGATCGGAATAGCGGGGGGCTACAATGAGCAGTTCTTC.

The genes are TRBV5-1 and TRBJ1-2, with a weak D call TRBD1 (5 bases). Germline CDR1 and CDR2: SGHRS and YFSETQ. The germline V and J ends were trimmed by 3 bases and 4 bases, with 16 bases remaining between them. The CDR3 has 15 residues. The CDR3 loop reads CASSSQGSPSYGYTF. The CDR3 nucleotides read TGCGCCAGCAGCTCCCAGGGTAGTCCTTCCTATGGCTACACCTTC.